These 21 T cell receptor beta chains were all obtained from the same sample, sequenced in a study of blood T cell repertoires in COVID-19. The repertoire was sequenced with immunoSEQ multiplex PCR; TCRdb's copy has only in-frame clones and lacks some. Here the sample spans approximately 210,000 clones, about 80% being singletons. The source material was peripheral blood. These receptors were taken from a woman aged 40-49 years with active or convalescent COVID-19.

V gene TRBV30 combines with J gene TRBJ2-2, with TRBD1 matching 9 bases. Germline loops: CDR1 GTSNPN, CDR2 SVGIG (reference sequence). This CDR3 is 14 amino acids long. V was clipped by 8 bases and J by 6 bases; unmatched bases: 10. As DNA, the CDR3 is TGTGCCCAAGCGGGACAGGGCTGGGCCGGGGAGCTGTTTTTT. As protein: CAQAGQGWAGELFF.

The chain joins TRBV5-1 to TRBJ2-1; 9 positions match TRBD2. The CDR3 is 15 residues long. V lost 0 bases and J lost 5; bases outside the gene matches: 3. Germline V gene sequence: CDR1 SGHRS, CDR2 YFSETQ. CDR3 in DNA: TGCGCCAGCAGCTTGGATCTAGCGGGAAACAATGAGCAGTTCTTC. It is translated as CASSLDLAGNNEQFF.

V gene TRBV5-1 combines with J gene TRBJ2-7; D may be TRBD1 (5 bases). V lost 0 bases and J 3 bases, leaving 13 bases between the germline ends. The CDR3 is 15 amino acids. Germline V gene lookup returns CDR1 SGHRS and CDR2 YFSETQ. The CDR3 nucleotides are TGCGCCAGCAGCTTGGGGGGCAGTCCCTACTACGAGCAGTACTTC. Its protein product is CASSLGGSPYYEQYF.

CDR3 in amino acids: CASSGGTKVSNQPQHF. The CDR3 DNA follows: TGTGCCAGCAGTGGTGGGACTAAGGTTAGCAATCAGCCCCAGCATTTT. This chain joins TRBV2 and TRBJ1-5, with a possible D match to TRBD1 (5 bases). Deletions cut 4 bases from V and 0 bases from J, with 13 bases between. The CDR3 is 16 residues long. The germline gives CDR1 SNHLY, CDR2 FYNNEI. Filled out from reference TRBV2 and TRBJ1-5, the complete variable domain reads EPEVTQTPSHQVTQMGQEVILRCVPISNHLYFYWYRQILGQKVEFLVSFYNNEISEKSEIFDDQFSVERPDGSNFTLKIRSTKLEDSAMYFCASSGGTKVSNQPQHFGDGTRLSIL.

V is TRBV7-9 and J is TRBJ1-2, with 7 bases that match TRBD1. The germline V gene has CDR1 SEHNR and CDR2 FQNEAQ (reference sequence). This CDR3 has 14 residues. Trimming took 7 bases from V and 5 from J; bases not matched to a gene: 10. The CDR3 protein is CASTLAGGPYGYTF. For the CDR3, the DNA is TGTGCCAGCACCCTCGCAGGGGGGCCTTATGGCTACACCTTC.

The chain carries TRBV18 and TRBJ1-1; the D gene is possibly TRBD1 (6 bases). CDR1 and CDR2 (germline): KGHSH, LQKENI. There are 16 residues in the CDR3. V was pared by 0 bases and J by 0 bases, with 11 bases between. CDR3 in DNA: TGTGCCAGCTCACCACCGGGGGCGAGGCTGAACACTGAAGCTTTCTTT. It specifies CASSPPGARLNTEAFF.

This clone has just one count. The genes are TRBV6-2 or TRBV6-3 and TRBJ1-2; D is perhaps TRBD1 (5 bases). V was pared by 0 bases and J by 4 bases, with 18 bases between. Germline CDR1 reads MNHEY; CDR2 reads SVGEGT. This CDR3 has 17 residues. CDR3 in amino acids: CASSYSGGAVVVYGYTF. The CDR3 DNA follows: TGTGCCAGCAGTTACTCGGGAGGGGCAGTGGTTGTCTATGGCTACACCTTC.

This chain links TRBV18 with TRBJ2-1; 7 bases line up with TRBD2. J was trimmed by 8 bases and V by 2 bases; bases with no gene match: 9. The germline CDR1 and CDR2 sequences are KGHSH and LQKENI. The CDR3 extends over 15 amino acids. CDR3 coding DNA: TGTGCCAGCTCACCATCGGCTAGCGGTTTCTATGAGCAGTTCTTC. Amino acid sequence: CASSPSASGFYEQFF.

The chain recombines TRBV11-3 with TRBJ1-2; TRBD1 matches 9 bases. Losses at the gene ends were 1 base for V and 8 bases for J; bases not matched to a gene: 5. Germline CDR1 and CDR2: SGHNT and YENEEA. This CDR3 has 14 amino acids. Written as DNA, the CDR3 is TGTGCCAGCAGCTTAGGACAGGGGGGAGAAGGCTACACCTTC. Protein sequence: CASSLGQGGEGYTF.

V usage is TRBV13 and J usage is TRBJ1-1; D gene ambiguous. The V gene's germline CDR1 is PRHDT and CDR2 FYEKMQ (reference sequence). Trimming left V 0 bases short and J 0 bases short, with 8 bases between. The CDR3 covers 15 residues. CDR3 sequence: CASSLGPSMNTEAFF. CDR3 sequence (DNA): TGTGCCAGCAGCTTAGGCCCTAGTATGAACACTGAAGCTTTCTTT.

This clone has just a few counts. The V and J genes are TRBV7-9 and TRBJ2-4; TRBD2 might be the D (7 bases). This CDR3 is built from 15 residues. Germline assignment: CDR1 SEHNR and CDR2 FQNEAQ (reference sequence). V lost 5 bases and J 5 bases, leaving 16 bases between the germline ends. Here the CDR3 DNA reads TGTGCCAGCAGCGCGCCGGGGGGCGCAGAAAACATTCAGTACTTC. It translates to CASSAPGGAENIQYF.

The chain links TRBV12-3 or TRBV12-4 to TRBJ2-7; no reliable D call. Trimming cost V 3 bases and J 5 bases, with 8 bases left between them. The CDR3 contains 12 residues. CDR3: CASSFVVDEQYF. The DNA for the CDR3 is TGTGCCAGCAGTTTCGTCGTAGACGAGCAGTACTTC.

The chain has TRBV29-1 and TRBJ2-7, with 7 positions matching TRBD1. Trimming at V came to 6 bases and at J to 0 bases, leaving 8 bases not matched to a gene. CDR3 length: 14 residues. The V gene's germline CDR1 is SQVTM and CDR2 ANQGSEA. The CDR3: CSVEDRRRSYEQYF. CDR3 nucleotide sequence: TGCAGCGTCGAGGACAGGCGACGCTCCTACGAGCAGTACTTC.

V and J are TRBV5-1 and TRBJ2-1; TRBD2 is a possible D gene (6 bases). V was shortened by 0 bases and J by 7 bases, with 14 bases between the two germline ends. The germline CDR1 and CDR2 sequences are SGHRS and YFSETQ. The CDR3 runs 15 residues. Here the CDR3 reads CASSLDGGDVNEQFF. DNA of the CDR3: TGCGCCAGCAGCTTGGACGGCGGGGACGTAAATGAGCAGTTCTTC. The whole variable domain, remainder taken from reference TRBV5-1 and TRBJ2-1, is KAGVTQTPRYLIKTRGQQVTLSCSPISGHRSVSWYQQTPGQGLQFLFEYFSETQRNKGNFPGRFSGRQFSNSRSEMNVSTLELGDSALYLCASSLDGGDVNEQFFGPGTRLTVL.

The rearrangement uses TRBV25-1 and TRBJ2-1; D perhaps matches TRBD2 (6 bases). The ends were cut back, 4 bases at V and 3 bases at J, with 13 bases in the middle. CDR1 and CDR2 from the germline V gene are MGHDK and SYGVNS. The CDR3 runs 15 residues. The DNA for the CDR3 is TGTGCCAGCAGTGCCGGGACGGAGGGCTACAATGAGCAGTTCTTC. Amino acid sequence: CASSAGTEGYNEQFF.

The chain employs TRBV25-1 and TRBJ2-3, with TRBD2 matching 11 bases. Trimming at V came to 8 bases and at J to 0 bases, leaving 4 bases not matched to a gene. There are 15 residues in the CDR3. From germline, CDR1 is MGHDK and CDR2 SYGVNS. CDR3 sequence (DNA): TGTGCCAGCGGGGGGACTAGCGGAAGCACAGATACGCAGTATTTT. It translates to CASGGTSGSTDTQYF.

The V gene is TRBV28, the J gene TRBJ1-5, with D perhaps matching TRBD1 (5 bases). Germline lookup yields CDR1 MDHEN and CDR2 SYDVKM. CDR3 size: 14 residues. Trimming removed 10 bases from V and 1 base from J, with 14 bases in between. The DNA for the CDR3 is TGTGCCACCTCAGGGTCGGTAAGCAATCAGCCCCAGCATTTT. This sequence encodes CATSGSVSNQPQHF.

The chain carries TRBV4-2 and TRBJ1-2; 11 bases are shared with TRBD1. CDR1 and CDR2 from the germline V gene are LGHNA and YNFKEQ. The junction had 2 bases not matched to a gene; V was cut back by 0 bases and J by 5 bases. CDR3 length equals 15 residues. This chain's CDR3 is CASSQDGTGGYGYTF. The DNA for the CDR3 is TGTGCCAGCAGCCAAGATGGGACAGGGGGGTATGGCTACACCTTC.

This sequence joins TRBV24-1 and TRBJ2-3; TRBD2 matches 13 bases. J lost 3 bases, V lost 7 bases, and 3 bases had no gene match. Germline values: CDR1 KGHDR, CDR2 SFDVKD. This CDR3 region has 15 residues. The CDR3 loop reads CATRGLAGDTDTQYF. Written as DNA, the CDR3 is TGTGCCACCAGAGGACTAGCGGGAGATACAGATACGCAGTATTTT.

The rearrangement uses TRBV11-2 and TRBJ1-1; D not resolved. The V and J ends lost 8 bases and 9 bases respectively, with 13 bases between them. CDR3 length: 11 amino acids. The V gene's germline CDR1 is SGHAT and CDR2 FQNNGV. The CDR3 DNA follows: TGTGCCAGCTCGGAGGACGATCAAGCTTTCTTT. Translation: CASSEDDQAFF.

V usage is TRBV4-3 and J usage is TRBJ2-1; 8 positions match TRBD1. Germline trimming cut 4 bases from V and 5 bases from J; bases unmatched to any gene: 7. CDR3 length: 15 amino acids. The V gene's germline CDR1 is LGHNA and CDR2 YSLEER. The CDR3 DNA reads TGCGCCAGCAGCCCGGACAGGGAGCGGGACAATGAGCAGTTCTTC. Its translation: CASSPDRERDNEQFF.